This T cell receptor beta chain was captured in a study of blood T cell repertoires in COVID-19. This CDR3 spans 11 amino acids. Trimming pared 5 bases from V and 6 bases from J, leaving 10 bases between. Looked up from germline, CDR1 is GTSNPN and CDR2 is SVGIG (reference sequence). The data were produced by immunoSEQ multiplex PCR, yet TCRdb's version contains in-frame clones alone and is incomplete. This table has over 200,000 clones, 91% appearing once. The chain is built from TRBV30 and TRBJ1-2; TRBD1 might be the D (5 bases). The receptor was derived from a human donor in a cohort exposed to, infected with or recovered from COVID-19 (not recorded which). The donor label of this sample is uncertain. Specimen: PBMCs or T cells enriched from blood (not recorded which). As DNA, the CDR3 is TGTGCCTGGTATGACAGAGATGGCTACACCTTC. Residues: CAWYDRDGYTF.